Included here is one T cell receptor beta chain sequence, with context. Its antigen remains unidentified. The sample originates from a study of T cells in women clearing cervical HPV infection. The study, taken as a whole, reports: Effector/memory and HPV-specific T cells were not isolated, and association timing is unknown.

Average input was around 1,200 ng genomic DNA for immunoSEQ TCR beta CDR3 amplification. Profiling relied on immunoSEQ multiplex PCR, and the TCRdb table lists in-frame clones only, not all of them. This sample contains 40,000 to 55,000 clones. All participants had a single incident cervical HPV16 infection, and prevalent HPV16 infections were excluded. MY09/MY11 PCR detected cervical HPV DNA; dot-blot assigned genotypes. This sequence originates from a woman aged 18 to 75 with a cervical HPV16 infection that either progressed to CIN3+ or cleared (not recorded which). Material for sequencing was blood buffy coat.

CDR3 DNA (partial): TGTGCCAGCAGCTTAAGCCGGACAGGGAGAAGTGAG. Translating gives CASSLSRTGRSE. The CDR3, in full, reads CASSLSRTGRSEQFF. The chain couples TRBV13 to TRBJ2-1; 8 bases fit TRBD1. The CDR3 goes on 3 residues after the read ends, and that part is filled in from the germline J gene. Germline CDR1 reads PRHDT; CDR2 reads FYEKMQ (reference sequence). The V gene end was trimmed by 2 bases and the J gene end by 9 bases; junction bases not matched to a gene: 9. The CDR3 is 15 amino acids.